This entry concerns a single T cell receptor (beta chain). No antigen is known for it. This entry comes from a study of cytomegalovirus exposure and HLA in healthy donors. Study-wide results and caveats: Reportedly, diagnosis of cytomegalovirus status by the classifier showed high specificity and sensitivity. Rarity marked most TCR sequences, yet some public TCRs occurred in many donors.

The data were produced by immunoSEQ multiplex PCR, yet TCRdb's version contains in-frame clones alone and is incomplete. The sample has about 250,000 clones, roughly 84% seen once. The source material was PBMCs. The source of this sequence is a man aged 18-30 years in good health and CMV-seropositive.

CDR3 coding DNA: TGTGCCAGCAGTGCGGGGGGGCGTGCTGTCTATGGCTACACCTTC. Its translation: CASSAGGRAVYGYTF. V and J are TRBV27 and TRBJ1-2, with a weak D call TRBD1 (6 bases). Germline-derived CDR1 and CDR2 are MNHEY and SMNVEV (reference sequence). The CDR3 totals 15 residues. V was cut by 5 bases and J by 4 bases, with 17 bases left in between.